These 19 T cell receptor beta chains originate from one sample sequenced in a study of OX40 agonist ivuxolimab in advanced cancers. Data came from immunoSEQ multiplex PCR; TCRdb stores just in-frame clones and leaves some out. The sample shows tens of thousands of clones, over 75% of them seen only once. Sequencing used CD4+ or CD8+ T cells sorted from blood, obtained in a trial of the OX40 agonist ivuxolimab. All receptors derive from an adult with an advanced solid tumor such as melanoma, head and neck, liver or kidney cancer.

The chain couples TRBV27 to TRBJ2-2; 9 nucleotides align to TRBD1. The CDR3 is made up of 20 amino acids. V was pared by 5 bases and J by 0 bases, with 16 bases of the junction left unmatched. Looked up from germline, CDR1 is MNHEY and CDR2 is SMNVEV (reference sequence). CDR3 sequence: CASSIHGTGLPHTNTGELFF. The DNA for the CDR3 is TGTGCCAGCAGTATTCACGGGACAGGGCTGCCTCATACGAACACCGGGGAGCTGTTTTTT.

The chain's CDR3 is CASSHGTRRSYEQYF. In nucleotides, the CDR3 is TGTGCCAGCAGCCACGGGACCCGGCGCTCCTACGAGCAGTACTTC. The chain couples TRBV6-6 to TRBJ2-7; either TRBD1 or TRBD2 may fit D (5 bases each). The length of the CDR3 is 15 residues. V was cut by 6 bases and J by 0 bases, with 15 bases left in between. CDR1 is MNHNY, CDR2 SVGAGI, per germline (reference sequence).

Written as DNA, the CDR3 is TGCGCCAGCAGCTTGGATAGGAAATACGAGCAGTACTTC. Translated, it gives CASSLDRKYEQYF. The rearrangement joins TRBV5-1 to TRBJ2-7; D is unresolved. The V gene's germline CDR1 is SGHRS and CDR2 YFSETQ. V shed 0 bases and J shed 4 bases, with 8 bases lying between them. The CDR3 length is 13 residues. The whole variable domain, filled in from reference TRBV5-1 and TRBJ2-7, reads KAGVTQTPRYLIKTRGQQVTLSCSPISGHRSVSWYQQTPGQGLQFLFEYFSETQRNKGNFPGRFSGRQFSNSRSEMNVSTLELGDSALYLCASSLDRKYEQYFGPGTRLTVT.

The CDR3, as DNA: TGTGCCAGCAGCCCCCGACAGAACACCGGGGAGCTGTTTTTT. The encoded protein is CASSPRQNTGELFF. The rearrangement uses TRBV14 and TRBJ2-2, with no clear D. Germline V gives CDR1 SGHDN, CDR2 FVKESK. The CDR3 is 14 residues long. The V gene lost 4 bases and the J gene lost 1 base, with 7 bases spanning the gap. Variable domain in full (rest from reference TRBV14 and TRBJ2-2): EAGVTQFPSHSVIEKGQTVTLRCDPISGHDNLYWYRRVMGKEIKFLLHFVKESKQDESGMPNNRFLAERTGGTYSTLKVQPAELEDSGVYFCASSPRQNTGELFFGEGSRLTVL.

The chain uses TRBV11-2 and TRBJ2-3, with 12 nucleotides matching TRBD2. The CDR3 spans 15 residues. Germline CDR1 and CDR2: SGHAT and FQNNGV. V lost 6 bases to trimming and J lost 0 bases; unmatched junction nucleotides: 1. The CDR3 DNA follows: TGTGCCAGCAGGCTAGCGGGAGGGAGCACAGATACGCAGTATTTT. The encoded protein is CASRLAGGSTDTQYF.

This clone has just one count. CDR3 region: CSVEDDSRHNEQFF. CDR3 DNA: TGCAGCGTTGAAGATGATAGCAGACACAATGAGCAGTTCTTC. The gene calls are TRBV29-1 and TRBJ2-1; D ambiguous. Trimming pared 0 bases from V and 5 bases from J, leaving 11 bases between. Per the germline V gene, CDR1 is SQVTM and CDR2 is ANQGSEA. The CDR3 has 14 residues.

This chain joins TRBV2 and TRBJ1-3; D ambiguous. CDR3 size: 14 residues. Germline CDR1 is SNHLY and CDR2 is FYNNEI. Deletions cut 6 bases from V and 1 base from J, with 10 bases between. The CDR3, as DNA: TGTGCCAGCAGGGCTGACGTTTCTGGAAACACCATATATTTT. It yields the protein CASRADVSGNTIYF. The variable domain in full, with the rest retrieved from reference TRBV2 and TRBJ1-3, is EPEVTQTPSHQVTQMGQEVILRCVPISNHLYFYWYRQILGQKVEFLVSFYNNEISEKSEIFDDQFSVERPDGSNFTLKIRSTKLEDSAMYFCASRADVSGNTIYFGEGSWLTVV.

This CDR3 reads CASSWSDFYGYTF. In nucleotides, the CDR3 is TGCGCCAGCAGCTGGTCGGACTTCTATGGCTACACCTTC. The chain combines TRBV5-1 with TRBJ1-2; no firm D call. Trimming shortened V by 3 bases and J by 4 bases, and 10 bases separated the two germline ends. The CDR3 runs 13 residues. CDR1 is SGHRS and CDR2 is YFSETQ in the germline V gene.

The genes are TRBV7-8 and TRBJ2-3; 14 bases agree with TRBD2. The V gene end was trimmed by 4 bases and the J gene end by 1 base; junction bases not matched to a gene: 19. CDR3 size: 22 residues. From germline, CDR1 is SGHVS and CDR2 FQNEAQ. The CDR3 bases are TGTGCCAGCAGCTACCAAGTCCCGGGACTAGCGGGAGCCTCGACAGGCACAGATACGCAGTATTTT. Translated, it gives CASSYQVPGLAGASTGTDTQYF. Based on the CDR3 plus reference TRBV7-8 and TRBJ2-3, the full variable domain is GAGVSQSPRYKVAKRGQDVALRCDPISGHVSLFWYQQALGQGPEFLTYFQNEAQLDKSGLPSDRFFAERPEGSVSTLKIQRTQQEDSAVYLCASSYQVPGLAGASTGTDTQYFGPGTRLTVL.

The DNA for the CDR3 is TGTGCCAGCAGCCAAGGGAGGCTGAGCGAGCAGTACTTC. Its protein is CASSQGRLSEQYF. The chain has TRBV14 and TRBJ2-7, with D perhaps matching TRBD2 (5 bases). Germline V gene data show CDR1 as SGHDN and CDR2 as FVKESK. This CDR3 spans 13 amino acids. V dropped 1 base and J dropped 6 bases, with 10 bases sitting between them.

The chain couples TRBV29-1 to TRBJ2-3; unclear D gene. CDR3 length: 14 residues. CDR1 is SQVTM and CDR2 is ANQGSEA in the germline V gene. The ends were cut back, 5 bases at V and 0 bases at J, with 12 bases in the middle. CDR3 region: CSVKLQESTDTQYF. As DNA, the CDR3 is TGCAGCGTTAAACTTCAAGAAAGCACAGATACGCAGTATTTT.

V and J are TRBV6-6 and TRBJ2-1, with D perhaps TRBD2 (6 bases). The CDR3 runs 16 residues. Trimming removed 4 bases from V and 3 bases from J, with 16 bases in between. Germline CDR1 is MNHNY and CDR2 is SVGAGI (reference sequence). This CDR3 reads CASSSPNGGNYNEQFF. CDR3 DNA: TGTGCCAGCAGTTCACCCAATGGCGGGAACTACAATGAGCAGTTCTTC.

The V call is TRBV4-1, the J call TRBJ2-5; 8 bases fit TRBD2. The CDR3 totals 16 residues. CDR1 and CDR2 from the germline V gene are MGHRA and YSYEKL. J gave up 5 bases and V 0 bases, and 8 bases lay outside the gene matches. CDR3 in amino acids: CASSQEGSGIGETQYF. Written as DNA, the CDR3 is TGCGCCAGCAGCCAAGAAGGTAGCGGGATTGGTGAGACCCAGTACTTC.

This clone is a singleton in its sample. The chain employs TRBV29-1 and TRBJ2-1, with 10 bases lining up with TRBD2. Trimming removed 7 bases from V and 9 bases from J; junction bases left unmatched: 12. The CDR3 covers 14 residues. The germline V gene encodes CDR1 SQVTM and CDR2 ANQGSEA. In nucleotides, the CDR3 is TGCAGCGCATCCACTAGCGGGATTATTGGTGAGCAGTTCTTC. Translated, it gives CSASTSGIIGEQFF.

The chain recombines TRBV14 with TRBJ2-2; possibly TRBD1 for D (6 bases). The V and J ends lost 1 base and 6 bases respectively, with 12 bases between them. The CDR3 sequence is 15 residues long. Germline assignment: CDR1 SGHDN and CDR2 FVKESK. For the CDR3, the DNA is TGTGCCAGCAGCCAAGGGCAGGGGTTCGCCGGGGAGCTGTTTTTT. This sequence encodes CASSQGQGFAGELFF.

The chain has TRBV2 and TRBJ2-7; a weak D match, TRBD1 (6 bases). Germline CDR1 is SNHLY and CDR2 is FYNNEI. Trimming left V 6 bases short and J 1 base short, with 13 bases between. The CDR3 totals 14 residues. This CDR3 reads CASRFIQGSYEQYF. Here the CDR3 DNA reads TGTGCCAGCAGGTTTATCCAGGGGTCCTACGAGCAGTACTTC.

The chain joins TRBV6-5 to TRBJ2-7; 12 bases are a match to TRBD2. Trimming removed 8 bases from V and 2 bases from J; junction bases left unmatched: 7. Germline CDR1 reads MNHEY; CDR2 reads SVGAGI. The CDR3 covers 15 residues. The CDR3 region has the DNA TGTGCCAGCCGACTAGCGGGAGAAGGGACCTACGAGCAGTACTTC. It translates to CASRLAGEGTYEQYF.

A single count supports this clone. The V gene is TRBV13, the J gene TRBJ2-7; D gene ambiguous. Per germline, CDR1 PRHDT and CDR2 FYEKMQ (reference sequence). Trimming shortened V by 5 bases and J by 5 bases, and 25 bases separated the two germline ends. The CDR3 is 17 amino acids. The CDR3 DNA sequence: TGTGCCAGCAGCACCTTTCGCCTAGACGTAGGGTTCCACGAGCAGTACTTC. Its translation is CASSTFRLDVGFHEQYF.

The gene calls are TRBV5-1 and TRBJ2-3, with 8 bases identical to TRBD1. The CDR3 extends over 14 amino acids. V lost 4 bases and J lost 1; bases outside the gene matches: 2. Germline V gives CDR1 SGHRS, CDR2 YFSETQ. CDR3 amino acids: CASSKDRGTDTQYF. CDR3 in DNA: TGCGCCAGCAGCAAGGACAGGGGCACAGATACGCAGTATTTT.